This entry is about one T cell receptor beta chain. This clonotype has a count of ten or more. Its binding antigen is unknown. The input lacks base qualities; no much larger clone sits a single base away. This record belongs to a study of breast tumors, draining lymph nodes, adjacent tissues (dated by TCRdb to 2015 to 2016). Context from the whole study: TCR beta repertoires were compared across tumor, adjacent nontumor tissue and axillary lymph nodes obtained from breast cancer patients. In human breast cancer, the study set out to assess how tumor, surrounding tissue and draining lymph node repertoires relate to one another and whether T cells might be exchanged between them.

Study-wide conclusions, independent of this receptor: Tumor T-cell repertoires showed less diversity than lymph node repertoires and more diversity than nontumor tissue repertoires, and tumor T-cell repertoires showed preferential V and J gene usage. The data were considered consistent with the idea that most tumor T cells come from the lymph node and then expand in tumor tissue. The conclusion that tumor T cells originate in lymph nodes was presented as consistent with a hypothesis rather than as directly demonstrated. The similarity between tumor and nontumor tissue repertoires was significantly greater in luminal-like breast cancer than in basal-like breast cancer.

The instrument given in TCRdb is Illumina HiSeq 2000. Multiplex PCR amplification was used to build the TCR beta chain libraries. High-throughput sequencing was used to analyze the amplified TCR beta chain products. TCRdb reworked the public reads: Q25 trimming with fastp, MiXCR clone assembly, productive beta chains retained. One record per CDR3 amino acid sequence lists the most common genes and DNA. This sample is represented by about 220,000 distinct CDR3 sequences; about 34% of them were singletons. The ten largest clones capture about 3.3% of the sample. Lymph node samples were obtained from the axillary draining lymph nodes of breast cancer patients. The TCR was taken from a female donor with breast cancer. Some clones in this sample may be carry-over from other donors' samples. The sequencing sample was made of axillary lymph node tissue.

The CDR3 is CASSDGSDSNQPQHF. The DNA sequence follows: TGTGCCAGCAGTGATGGGTCAGATAGCAATCAGCCCCAGCATTTT. In this chain, TRBV6-4 is recombined with TRBJ1-5, with the D gene not confidently named. V is cut by 3 bases and J by 0 bases, and the space between the germline ends is 9 bases. Reading the germline V gene gives CDR1 MRHNA and CDR2 SNTAGT. The cysteine opens and the phenylalanine closes a CDR3 of 15 amino acids. Only CDR3 DNA is held: 45 bases, read in frame from base 1.